The 4 T cell receptor beta chains in this list originate from one sample, sequenced in a study of tumour-infiltrating T cells in Burkitt lymphoma. TCRdb's copy holds only in-frame clones and misses some; the assay was immunoSEQ multiplex PCR. The table includes about 13,000 clones, 85% to 90% detected once. Sequenced material: tumor tissue. The receptors shown here come from a human donor with diffuse large B-cell lymphoma.

This clone was detected only a few times. V is TRBV5-6 and J is TRBJ2-5; D ambiguous. CDR3 length: 12 residues. Trimming stripped 4 bases from V and 2 bases from J, with 6 bases between. Germline CDR1 SGHDT, CDR2 YYEEEE. CDR3 residues: CASSLPQETQYF. The CDR3 DNA sequence: TGTGCCAGCAGCCTACCACAAGAGACCCAGTACTTC.

The CDR3, as DNA: TGTGCCAGCAGCTTGGTAACTTCGCCAGATACGCAGTATTTT. Protein: CASSLVTSPDTQYF. The chain is built from TRBV5-6 and TRBJ2-3; D uncertain. Germline values: CDR1 SGHDT, CDR2 YYEEEE. This CDR3 comprises 14 residues. The V and J ends lost 0 bases and 4 bases respectively, with 9 bases between them. The complete variable domain, with remaining parts taken from reference TRBV5-6 and TRBJ2-3, reads DAGVTQSPTHLIKTRGQQVTLRCSPKSGHDTVSWYQQALGQGPQFIFQYYEEEERQRGNFPDRFSGHQFPNYSSELNVNALLLGDSALYLCASSLVTSPDTQYFGPGTRLTVL.

The chain carries TRBV18 and TRBJ2-3, with 13 bases matching TRBD2. Trimming took 6 bases from V and 4 from J; bases not matched to a gene: 4. The CDR3 has 15 residues. In germline, CDR1 is KGHSH, CDR2 LQKENI. Here the CDR3 reads CASSRTSGSSDTQYF. CDR3 sequence (DNA): TGTGCCAGCTCCCGGACTAGCGGGAGCTCAGATACGCAGTATTTT.

This chain joins TRBV7-3 and TRBJ2-1; D might be TRBD2 (7 bases). Trimming took off 5 bases at V and 0 bases at J, with 11 bases between the two ends. The CDR3 runs 15 residues. Per germline, CDR1 SGHTA and CDR2 FQGTGA. CDR3 residues: CASSTRGLSYNEQFF. In nucleotides, the CDR3 is TGTGCCAGCAGCACGCGGGGGCTCTCCTACAATGAGCAGTTCTTC.